The present TCR beta chain was sequenced within a study of CD8+CD57+ T cells in acquired aplastic anemia. Unmatched junction bases numbered 4, after V lost 4 bases and J lost 5 bases. From germline, CDR1 is ENHRY and CDR2 SYGVKD. The CDR3 sequence is 13 residues long. The template for TCR beta VDJ and CDR3 sequence profiling was genomic DNA. Each CDR3 protein gets one entry after TCRdb re-called the reads with MiXCR. The sample lists roughly 420,000 distinct CDR3 sequences; just under 70% were seen once. This chain joins TRBV10-3 and TRBJ2-5; TRBD2 agrees at 7 bases. Sample: sorted CD4+, CD8+, or CD8+CD57+ T cells (not recorded which) from PBMCs. The sequence came from a human donor in good health, serving as a control. The CDR3 DNA follows: TGTGCCATCAGTGCAACTAGCGAGGAGACCCAGTACTTC. This sequence encodes CAISATSEETQYF.